Ten or more counts support the clone carrying this T cell receptor beta chain. Germline-derived CDR1 and CDR2 are SGHKS and YYEKEE (reference sequence). The V gene lost 0 bases and the J gene lost 1 base, with 11 bases spanning the gap. The CDR3 spans 16 residues. TCRdb re-analysed the RT-PCR reads in MiXCR, keeping a single row per CDR3 protein. The repertoire has hundreds of thousands of distinct CDR3 sequences, approximately 10% of them found once; the top ten carry 9.5% to 12%. The data are from a study of response to subunit inactivated influenza vaccine. Separately, the same data were catalogued under a study of T cells expressing NK-cell markers. That paper adds: UMIs accompanied the 5'RACE template switching by which TCR beta cDNA was made. All TCR beta repertoires analysed originated from sorted CD3+CD56+NKG2C+, CD3+CD56+NKG2C- and CD3+CD56-NKG2C+ T cells. NKG2C+ dominant clonotypes from several donors made up roughly 1.0-8% of CD8+ T cells. Among several donors, these clonotypes also ranked first in the CD3+CD56-NKG2C+ fraction.

The sample was PBMCs from blood, taken on the day of vaccination. The chain has TRBV5-5 and TRBJ2-1, with D possibly being TRBD1 (5 bases). The receptor's source is a man between 45 and 60 years old who received an inactivated influenza vaccine. As DNA, the CDR3 is TGTGCCAGCAGCTTGGGGGCAGGGCGGTCCTACAATGAGCAGTTCTTC. The encoded protein is CASSLGAGRSYNEQFF.